Listed below are T cell receptor delta chains from one sample, sequenced in a study of Vδ1+ human thymocytes. TCRdb re-called the multiplex PCR reads through CATT. The table lists tens of thousands of delta-chain clones, less than 30% of them singletons. The sample taken for sequencing was Vdelta1+ gamma-delta thymocytes from the thymus. All receptors derive from a boy under two years old who had congenital heart surgery. The CDR3 runs from the conserved cysteine through the conserved F or W. D genes are given only for firm matches. Not all rows give a size; the values are once, few, many and, for expanded clones, a class.

clone_size	d_call	v_call	j_call	cdr3_nt	cdr3_aa
few	TRDD3	TRDV1	TRDJ1	TGTGCTCTTGGGGTCGGGGGGGATACGTACACCGATAAACTCATCTTT	CALGVGGDTYTDKLIF
.	.	TRDV1	TRDJ1	TGTGCTCTTGGTGGAACCCTAGCAAGCGAGAAGTACACCGATAAACTCATCTTT	CALGGTLASEKYTDKLIF
few	TRDD3	TRDV1	TRDJ1	TGTGCTCTTGGGGAACTTGCGGCGTGGGGGGATCCTACGTCGAACTACTGGGGGATACTCATCTTT	CALGELAAWGDPTSNYWGILIF
few	.	TRDV1	TRDJ1	TGTGCTCTTGGGGAACCCGTTAGCGTCCTAGAAGGGTCCGGGTCGAGCACCGATAAACTCATCTTT	CALGEPVSVLEGSGSSTDKLIF
.	TRDD3	TRDV1	TRDJ1	TGTGCTCTTGGGGAAAGGGCACACCTGAAGGTACTGGGGGATACTCCCATACGGGTGTACACCGATAAACTCATCTTT	CALGERAHLKVLGDTPIRVYTDKLIF
few	TRDD3	TRDV1	TRDJ1	TGTGCTCTTGGGGCTGCTATGCCCATAGTTCCTGGGGGACGCCGTAAACTCATCTTT	CALGAAMPIVPGGRRKLIF
medium-sized	TRDD3	TRDV1	TRDJ1	TGTGCTCTTGGGGAACCCTGGTTTACTGGGGGAGAGAGGGGCAAACTCATCTTT	CALGEPWFTGGERGKLIF
few	.	TRDV1	TRDJ1	TGTGCTCTTGGGGAACTTAGTAGCCTGGTCCGGATAGGAGGGGCGTACACCGATAAACTCATCTTT	CALGELSSLVRIGGAYTDKLIF
.	.	TRDV1	TRDJ1	TGTGCTCTTGGAGTCAAAGGTCGGGACAAGGGGCCTAAACTCATCTTT	CALGVKGRDKGPKLIF
many	.	TRDV1	TRDJ1	TGTGCTCTTGGGGAACCTTTTCGAAACACCGATAAACTCATCTTT	CALGEPFRNTDKLIF
.	.	TRDV1	TRDJ1	TGTGCTCTTGGGCCCTCATACACCCCACCGGGGATGCCGTACACCGATAAACTCATCTTT	CALGPSYTPPGMPYTDKLIF
.	TRDD3	TRDV1	TRDJ1	TGTGCTCTTGGGGAACTTCACCTACGTGCGGGGGATGAGCTCCTCTACACCGATAAACTCATCTTT	CALGELHLRAGDELLYTDKLIF
few	TRDD3	TRDV1	TRDJ2	TGTGCTCTTGGGGTAGCCTTCCTACCCATCTTACTGGGGGATACGCGTTCAGCACAACTCTTCTTT	CALGVAFLPILLGDTRSAQLFF
.	.	TRDV1	TRDJ1	TGTGCTCTTGGGGAATATCTAGGGGGTTATTTCTACACCGATAAACTCATCTTT	CALGEYLGGYFYTDKLIF
few	.	TRDV1	TRDJ1	TGTGCTCTTGGGGAACTTATCGGACAAATTCTTGGGGGGAAACTCATCTTT	CALGELIGQILGGKLIF
.	TRDD3	TRDV1	TRDJ1	TGTGCTCTTGGGGAACCAACGTGGGGGATGAGAAGATGGGGGACCACCGATAAACTCATCTTT	CALGEPTWGMRRWGTTDKLIF
medium-sized	.	TRDV1	TRDJ1	TGTGCTCTTGGGGCCCTTCCTACTGGGGGGTTAACCGATAAACTCATCTTT	CALGALPTGGLTDKLIF
few	.	TRDV1	TRDJ1	TGTGCTCTTGGGGAAGAGGGAAGGGAGACTTTGTACACCGATAAACTCATCTTT	CALGEEGRETLYTDKLIF
medium-sized	TRDD3	TRDV1	TRDJ1	TGTGCTCTTGGGGAACGACGGCCTTCCTACGCGTGGAACTGGGGGATACGTTACACCGATAAACTCATCTTT	CALGERRPSYAWNWGIRYTDKLIF
.	.	TRDV1	TRDJ1	TGTGCTCTTGGGGAAGTTCGACCCCTTCCGCCTCAAGTGGGGGAATCCACCGATAAACTCATCTTT	CALGEVRPLPPQVGESTDKLIF
few	.	TRDV1	TRDJ1	TGTGCTCTTGGGGAACCGCCCCCCTTCCTACGATTCCGGGGGATACTAGATCGCATCGATAAACTCATCTTT	CALGEPPPFLRFRGILDRIDKLIF
.	TRDD3	TRDV1	TRDJ1	TGTGCTCTTGGGGTGATCCTTCCTACGAGTACTGGGGGATACCCTTACACCGATAAACTCATCTTT	CALGVILPTSTGGYPYTDKLIF
few	.	TRDV1	TRDJ1	TGTGCTCTTGGGGAACGACTCTCAACTTCCTCCGGATACTACGGGGCCGATAAACTCATCTTT	CALGERLSTSSGYYGADKLIF
.	.	TRDV1	TRDJ1	TGTGCTCTTGGGGGACTTCCTTGGGGGACGTACACCGATAAACTCATCTTT	CALGGLPWGTYTDKLIF
.	.	TRDV1	TRDJ1	TGTGCTCTTGGGGAAAGGCGGGTTATTCAGCAAAACACCGATAAACTCATCTTT	CALGERRVIQQNTDKLIF
few	.	TRDV1	TRDJ1	TGTGCTCTTGGGGACCATCGGACACCCAATAGTCCTATCGATAAACTCATCTTT	CALGDHRTPNSPIDKLIF
.	TRDD3	TRDV1	TRDJ1	TGTGCTCTTGGGGAACTAGGGTACGGACTGGGGACGGCGGGGGCTAGCGATAAACTCATCTTT	CALGELGYGLGTAGASDKLIF
.	.	TRDV1	TRDJ1	TGTGCTCTTGGGGAAATCTCCTCCCCGGAGGGAGACACCGATAAACTCATCTTT	CALGEISSPEGDTDKLIF
few	.	TRDV1	TRDJ1	TGTGCTCTTGGGGGAGGCCAGGCTGGGACGGGGTGTTTCGGTAAACTCATCTTT	CALGGGQAGTGCFGKLIF
medium-sized	TRDD3	TRDV1	TRDJ1	TGTGCTCTTGGGGAACTCAAATCCTTTGTACTGGGGGATACTTGCAATGATGTAGATAAACTCATCTTT	CALGELKSFVLGDTCNDVDKLIF
many	.	TRDV1	TRDJ1	TGTGCTCTTGGGGAACTCACCCCTACCAGCGATGAACACCGGCCTTACACCGATAAACTCATCTTT	CALGELTPTSDEHRPYTDKLIF
few	.	TRDV1	TRDJ1	TGTGCTCTTGGGGAACTCTACCAATTAAACACCGATAAACTCATCTTT	CALGELYQLNTDKLIF
.	TRDD3	TRDV1	TRDJ1	TGTGCTCTTGGGCCGAGCTGGTGGGGGGATAGCAGGATAAATAAACTCATCTTT	CALGPSWWGDSRINKLIF
.	TRDD3	TRDV1	TRDJ1	TGTGCTCTTGGGGAATCCTCTTCCTACCCGTACTGGGGGATACGCCCCACCGATAAACTCATCTTT	CALGESSSYPYWGIRPTDKLIF
.	TRDD3	TRDV1	TRDJ1	TGTGCTCTTGGGGTCAGCCTTACGGATACGCCAGAGAATAAGCTCATCTTT	CALGVSLTDTPENKLIF
.	.	TRDV1	TRDJ1	TGTGCTCTTGGGGAACTCAGGGAATTGGGTCAGAAGTCCGATAAACTCATCTTT	CALGELRELGQKSDKLIF
many	.	TRDV1	TRDJ2	TGTGCTCTTGGGGGGCCCCCACCGGGAGCACAACTCTTCTTT	CALGGPPPGAQLFF
few	.	TRDV1	TRDJ1	TGTGCTCTTGGAAACCTTGCTATGCTTCCGAGCCAATGGGGAACCACCGATAAACTCATCTTT	CALGNLAMLPSQWGTTDKLIF
few	TRDD3	TRDV1	TRDJ1	TGTGCTCTTGGGGAAATATCTAGTCGGGCGAACTGGGGGATACGCACCGATAAACTCATCTTT	CALGEISSRANWGIRTDKLIF
few	.	TRDV1	TRDJ1	TGTGCTCTTGGGGGAGGAAACTTCCGTAGATCCGCTGGGATTGATAAACTCATCTTT	CALGGGNFRRSAGIDKLIF